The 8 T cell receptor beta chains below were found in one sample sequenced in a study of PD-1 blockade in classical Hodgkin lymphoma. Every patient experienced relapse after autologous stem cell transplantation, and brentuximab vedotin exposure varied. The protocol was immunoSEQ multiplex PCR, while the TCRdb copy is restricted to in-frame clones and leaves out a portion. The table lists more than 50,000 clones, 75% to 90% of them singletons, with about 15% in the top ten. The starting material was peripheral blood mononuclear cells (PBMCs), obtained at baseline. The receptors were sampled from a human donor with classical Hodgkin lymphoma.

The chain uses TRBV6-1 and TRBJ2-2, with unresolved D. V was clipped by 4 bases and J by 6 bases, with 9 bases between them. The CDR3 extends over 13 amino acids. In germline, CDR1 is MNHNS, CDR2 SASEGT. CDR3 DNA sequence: TGTGCCAGCAGTGGTCCCTGGGCCGGGGAGCTGTTTTTT. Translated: CASSGPWAGELFF.

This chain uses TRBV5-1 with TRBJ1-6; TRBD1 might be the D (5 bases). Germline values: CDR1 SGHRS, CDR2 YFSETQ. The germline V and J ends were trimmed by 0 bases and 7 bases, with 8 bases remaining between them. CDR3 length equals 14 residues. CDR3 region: CASSLAGQNSPLHF. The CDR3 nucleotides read TGCGCCAGCAGCTTGGCAGGGCAAAATTCACCCCTCCACTTT.

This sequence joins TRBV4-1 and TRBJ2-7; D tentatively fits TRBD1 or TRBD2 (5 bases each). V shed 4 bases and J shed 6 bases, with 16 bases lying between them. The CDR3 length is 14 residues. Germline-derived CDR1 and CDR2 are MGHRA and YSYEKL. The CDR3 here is CASSLVLHGGEQYF. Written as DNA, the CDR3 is TGCGCCAGCAGCCTCGTCCTTCATGGGGGCGAGCAGTACTTC.

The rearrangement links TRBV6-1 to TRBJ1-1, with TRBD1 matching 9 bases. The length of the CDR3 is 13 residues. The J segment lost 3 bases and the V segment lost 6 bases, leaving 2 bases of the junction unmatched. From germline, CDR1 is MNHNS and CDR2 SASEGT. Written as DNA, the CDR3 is TGTGCCAGCAGCGGACAGGGGTACACTGAAGCTTTCTTT. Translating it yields CASSGQGYTEAFF.

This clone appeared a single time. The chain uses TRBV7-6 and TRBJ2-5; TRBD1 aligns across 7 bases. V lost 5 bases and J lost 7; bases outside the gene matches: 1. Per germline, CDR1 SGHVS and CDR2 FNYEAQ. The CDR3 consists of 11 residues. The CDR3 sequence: CASSPGGTQYF. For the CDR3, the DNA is TGTGCCAGCAGCCCAGGGGGGACCCAGTACTTC. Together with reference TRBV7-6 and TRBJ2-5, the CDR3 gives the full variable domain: GAGVSQSPRYKVTKRGQDVALRCDPISGHVSLYWYRQALGQGPEFLTYFNYEAQQDKSGLPNDRFSAERPEGSISTLTIQRTEQRDSAMYRCASSPGGTQYFGPGTRLLVL.

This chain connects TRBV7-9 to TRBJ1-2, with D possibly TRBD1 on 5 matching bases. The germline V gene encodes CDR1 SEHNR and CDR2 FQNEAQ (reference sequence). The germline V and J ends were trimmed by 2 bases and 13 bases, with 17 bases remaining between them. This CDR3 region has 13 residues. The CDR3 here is CASSLRDPEGPTF. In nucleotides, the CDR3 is TGTGCCAGCAGCTTACGGGACCCCGAGGGTCCCACCTTC.

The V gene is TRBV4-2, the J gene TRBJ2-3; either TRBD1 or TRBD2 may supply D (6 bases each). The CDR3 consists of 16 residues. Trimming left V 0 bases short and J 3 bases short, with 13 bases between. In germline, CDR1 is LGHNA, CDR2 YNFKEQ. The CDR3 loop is CASSQDSRGRTDTQYF. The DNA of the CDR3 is TGTGCCAGCAGCCAAGATTCCCGGGGGCGGACAGATACGCAGTATTTT.

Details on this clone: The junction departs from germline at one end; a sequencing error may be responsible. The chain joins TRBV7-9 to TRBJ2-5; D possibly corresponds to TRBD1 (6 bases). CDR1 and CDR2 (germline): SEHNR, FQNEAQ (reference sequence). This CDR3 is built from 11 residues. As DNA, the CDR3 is TGTGCCAGCAGCCAGCCGGGACAAGAAAACTTC. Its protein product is CASSQPGQENF.